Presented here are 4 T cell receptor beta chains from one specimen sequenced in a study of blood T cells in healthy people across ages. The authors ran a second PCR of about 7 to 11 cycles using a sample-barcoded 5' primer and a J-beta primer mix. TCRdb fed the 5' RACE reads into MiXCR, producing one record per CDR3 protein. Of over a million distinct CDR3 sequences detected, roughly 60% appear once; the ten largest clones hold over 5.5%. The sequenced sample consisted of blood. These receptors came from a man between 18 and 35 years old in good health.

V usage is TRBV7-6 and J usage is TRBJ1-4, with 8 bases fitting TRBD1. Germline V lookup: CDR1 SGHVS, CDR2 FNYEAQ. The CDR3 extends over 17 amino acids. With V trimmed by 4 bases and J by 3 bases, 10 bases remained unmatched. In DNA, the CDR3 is TGTGCCAGCAGCTCCGAAGACAGGGGCAATCCTAATGAAAAACTGTTTTTT. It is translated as CASSSEDRGNPNEKLFF.

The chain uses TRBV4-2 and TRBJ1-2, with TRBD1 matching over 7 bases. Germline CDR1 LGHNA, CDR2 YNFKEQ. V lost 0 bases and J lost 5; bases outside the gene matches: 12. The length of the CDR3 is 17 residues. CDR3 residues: CASSQDFRRDSIYGYTF. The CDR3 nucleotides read TGTGCCAGCAGCCAAGATTTCAGGCGGGACAGCATTTATGGCTACACCTTC.

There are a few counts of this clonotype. The chain's CDR3 is CASSLVPGRIANYGYTF. For the CDR3, the DNA is TGCGCCAGCAGCTTGGTACCGGGACGGATAGCTAACTATGGCTACACCTTC. The chain joins TRBV5-1 to TRBJ1-2, with D possibly matching TRBD1 (5 bases). The germline V gene has CDR1 SGHRS and CDR2 YFSETQ. The CDR3 extends over 17 amino acids. V lost 0 bases to trimming and J lost 0 bases, with 15 bases between them.

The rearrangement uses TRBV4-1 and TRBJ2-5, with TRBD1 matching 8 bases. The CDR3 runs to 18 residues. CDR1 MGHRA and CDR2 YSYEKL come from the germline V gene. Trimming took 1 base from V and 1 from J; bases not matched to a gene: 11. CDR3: CASSQVPPLTGGQETQYF. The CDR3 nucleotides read TGCGCCAGCAGCCAAGTCCCCCCCCTAACAGGGGGCCAAGAGACCCAGTACTTC.